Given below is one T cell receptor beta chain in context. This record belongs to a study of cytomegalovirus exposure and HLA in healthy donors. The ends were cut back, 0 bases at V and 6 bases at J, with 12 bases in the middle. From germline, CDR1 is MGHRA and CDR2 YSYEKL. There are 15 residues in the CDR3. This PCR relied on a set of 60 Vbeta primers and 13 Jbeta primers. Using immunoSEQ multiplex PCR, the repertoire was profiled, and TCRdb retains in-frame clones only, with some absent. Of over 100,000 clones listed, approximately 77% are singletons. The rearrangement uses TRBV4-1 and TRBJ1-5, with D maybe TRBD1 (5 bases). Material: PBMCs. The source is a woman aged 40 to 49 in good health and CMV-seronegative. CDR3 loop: CASSQDMGRGQPQHF. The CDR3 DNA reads TGCGCCAGCAGCCAAGATATGGGGAGGGGTCAGCCCCAGCATTTT.